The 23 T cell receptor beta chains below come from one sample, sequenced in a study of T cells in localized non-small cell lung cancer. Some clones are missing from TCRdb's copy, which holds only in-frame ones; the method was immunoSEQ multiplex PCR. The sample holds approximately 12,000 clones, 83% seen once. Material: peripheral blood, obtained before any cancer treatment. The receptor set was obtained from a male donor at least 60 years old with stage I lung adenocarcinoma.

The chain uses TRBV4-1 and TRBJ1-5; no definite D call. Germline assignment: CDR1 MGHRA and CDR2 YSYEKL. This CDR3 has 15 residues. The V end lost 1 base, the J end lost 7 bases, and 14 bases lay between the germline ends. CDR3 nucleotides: TGCGCCAGCAGCCAAGTAGTCGGGGTTGGCCAGCCCCAGCATTTT. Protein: CASSQVVGVGQPQHF.

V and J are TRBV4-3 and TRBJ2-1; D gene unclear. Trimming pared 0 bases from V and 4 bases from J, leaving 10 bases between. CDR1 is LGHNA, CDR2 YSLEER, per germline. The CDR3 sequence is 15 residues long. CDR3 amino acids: CASSQDPQTYNEQFF. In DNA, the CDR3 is TGCGCCAGCAGCCAAGATCCTCAGACTTACAATGAGCAGTTCTTC.

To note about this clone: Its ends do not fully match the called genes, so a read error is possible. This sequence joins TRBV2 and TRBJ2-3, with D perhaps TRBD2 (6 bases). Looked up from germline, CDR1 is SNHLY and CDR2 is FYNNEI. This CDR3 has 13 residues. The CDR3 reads CASRLARTDTQYF. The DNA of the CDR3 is TGTGCCAGCAGGCTAGCGAGAACAGATACACAGTATTTT.

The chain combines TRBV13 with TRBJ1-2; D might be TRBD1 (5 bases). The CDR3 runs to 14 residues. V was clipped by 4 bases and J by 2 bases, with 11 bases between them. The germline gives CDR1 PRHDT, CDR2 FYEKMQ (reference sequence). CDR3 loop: CASSSGRLNYGYTF. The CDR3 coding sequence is TGTGCCAGCAGCTCGGGACGGTTAAACTATGGCTACACCTTC.

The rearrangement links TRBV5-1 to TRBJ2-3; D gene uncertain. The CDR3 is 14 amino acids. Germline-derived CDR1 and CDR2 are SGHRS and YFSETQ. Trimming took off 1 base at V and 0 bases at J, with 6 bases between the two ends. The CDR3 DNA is TGCGCCAGCAGCTTGTCCGGAAGCACAGATACGCAGTATTTT. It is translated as CASSLSGSTDTQYF.

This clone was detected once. CDR3 sequence: CASSPPTHQETQYF. CDR3 in DNA: TGTGCCAGCAGCCCTCCCACCCACCAAGAGACCCAGTACTTC. V and J are TRBV5-4 and TRBJ2-5; D not resolved. Per the germline V gene, CDR1 is SGHNT and CDR2 is YYREEE (reference sequence). V lost 4 bases and J lost 0, with 10 bases in between. The CDR3 is made up of 14 amino acids.

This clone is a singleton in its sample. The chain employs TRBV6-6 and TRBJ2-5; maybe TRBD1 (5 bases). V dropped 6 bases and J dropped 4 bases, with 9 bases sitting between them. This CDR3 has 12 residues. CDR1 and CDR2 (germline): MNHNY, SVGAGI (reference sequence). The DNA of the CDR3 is TGTGCCAGCAGCCCCCAGGGAGAGACCCAGTACTTC. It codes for CASSPQGETQYF.

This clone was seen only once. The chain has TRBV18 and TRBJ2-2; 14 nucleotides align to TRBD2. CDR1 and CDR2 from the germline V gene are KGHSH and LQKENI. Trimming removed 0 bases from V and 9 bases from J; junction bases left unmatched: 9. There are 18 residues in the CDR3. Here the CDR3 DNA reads TGTGCCAGCTCACCACCGGGACTAGCGGGAGAATTGCGCAGGGAGCTGTTTTTT. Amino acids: CASSPPGLAGELRRELFF.

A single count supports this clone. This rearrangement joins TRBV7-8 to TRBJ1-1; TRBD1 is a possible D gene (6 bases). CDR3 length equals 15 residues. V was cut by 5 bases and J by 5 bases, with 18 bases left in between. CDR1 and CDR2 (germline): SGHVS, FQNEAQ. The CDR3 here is CASSASYREGTEAFF. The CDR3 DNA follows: TGTGCCAGCAGCGCCTCTTACAGGGAGGGTACTGAAGCTTTCTTT.

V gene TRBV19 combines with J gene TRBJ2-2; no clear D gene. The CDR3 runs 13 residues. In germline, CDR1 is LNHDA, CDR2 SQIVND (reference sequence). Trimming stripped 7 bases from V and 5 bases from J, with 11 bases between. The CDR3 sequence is CASNVGGTGELFF. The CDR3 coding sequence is TGTGCCAGTAACGTGGGTGGTACCGGGGAGCTGTTTTTT.

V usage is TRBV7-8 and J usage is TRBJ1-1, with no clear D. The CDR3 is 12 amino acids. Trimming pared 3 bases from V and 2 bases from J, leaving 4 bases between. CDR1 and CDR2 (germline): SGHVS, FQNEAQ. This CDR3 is CASSFKNTEAFF. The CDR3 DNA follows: TGTGCCAGCAGCTTCAAAAACACTGAAGCTTTCTTT.

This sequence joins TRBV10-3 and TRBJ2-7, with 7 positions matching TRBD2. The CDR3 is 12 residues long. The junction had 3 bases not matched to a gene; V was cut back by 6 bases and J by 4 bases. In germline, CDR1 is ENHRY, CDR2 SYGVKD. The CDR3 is CAIRSAGYEQYF. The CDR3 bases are TGTGCCATCAGGTCAGCGGGGTACGAGCAGTACTTC.

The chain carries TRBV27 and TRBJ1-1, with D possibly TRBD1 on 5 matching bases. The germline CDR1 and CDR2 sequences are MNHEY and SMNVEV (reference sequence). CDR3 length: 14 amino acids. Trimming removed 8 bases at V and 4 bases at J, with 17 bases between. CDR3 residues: CASRSGFSSTEAFF. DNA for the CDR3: TGTGCCAGCCGCTCAGGGTTCAGCTCCACTGAAGCTTTCTTT.

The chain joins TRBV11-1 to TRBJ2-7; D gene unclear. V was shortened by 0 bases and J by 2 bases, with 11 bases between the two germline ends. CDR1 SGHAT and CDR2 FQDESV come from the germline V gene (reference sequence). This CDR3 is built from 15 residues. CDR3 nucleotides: TGTGCCAGCAGCTTAGCGTGGGCAACGACCTACGAGCAGTACTTC. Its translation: CASSLAWATTYEQYF. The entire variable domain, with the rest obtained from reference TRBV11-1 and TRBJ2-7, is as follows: EAEVAQSPRYKITEKSQAVAFWCDPISGHATLYWYRQILGQGPELLVQFQDESVVDDSQLPKDRFSAERLKGVDSTLKIQPAELGDSAMYLCASSLAWATTYEQYFGPGTRLTVT.

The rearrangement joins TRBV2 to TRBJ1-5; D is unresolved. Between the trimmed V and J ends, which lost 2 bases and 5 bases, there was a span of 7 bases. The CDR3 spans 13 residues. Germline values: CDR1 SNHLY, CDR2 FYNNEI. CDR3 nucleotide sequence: TGTGCCAGCAGTGAAAACGGATATCAGCCCCAGCATTTT. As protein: CASSENGYQPQHF.

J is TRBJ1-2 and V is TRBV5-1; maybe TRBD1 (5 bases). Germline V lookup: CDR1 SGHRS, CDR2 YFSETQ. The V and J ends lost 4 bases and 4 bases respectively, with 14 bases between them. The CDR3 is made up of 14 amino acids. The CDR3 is CASSAGTGSYGYTF. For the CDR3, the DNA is TGCGCCAGCAGCGCTGGTACAGGATCCTATGGCTACACCTTC.

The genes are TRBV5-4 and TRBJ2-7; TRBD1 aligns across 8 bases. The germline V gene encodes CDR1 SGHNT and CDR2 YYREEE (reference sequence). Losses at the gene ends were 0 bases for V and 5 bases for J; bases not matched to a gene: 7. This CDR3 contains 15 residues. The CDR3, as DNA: TGTGCCAGCAGCTTGGTCGCCAGGGGGCGGAACGAGCAGTACTTC. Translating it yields CASSLVARGRNEQYF.

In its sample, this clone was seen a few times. The CDR3 coding sequence is TGTGCCAGCAGACCGGGACATCCTGCTGGGGAGCAGTTCTTC. Translation gives CASRPGHPAGEQFF. This sequence joins TRBV28 and TRBJ2-1, with D maybe TRBD1 (6 bases). V lost 6 bases and J lost 10, with 19 bases in between. CDR3 length equals 14 residues. Germline CDR1 and CDR2: MDHEN and SYDVKM.

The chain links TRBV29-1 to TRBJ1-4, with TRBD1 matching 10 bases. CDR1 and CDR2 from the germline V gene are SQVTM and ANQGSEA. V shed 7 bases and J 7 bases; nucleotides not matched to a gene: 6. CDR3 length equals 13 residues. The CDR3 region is CSAAGTGVEKLFF. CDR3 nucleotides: TGCAGCGCTGCCGGGACAGGGGTTGAAAAACTGTTTTTT.

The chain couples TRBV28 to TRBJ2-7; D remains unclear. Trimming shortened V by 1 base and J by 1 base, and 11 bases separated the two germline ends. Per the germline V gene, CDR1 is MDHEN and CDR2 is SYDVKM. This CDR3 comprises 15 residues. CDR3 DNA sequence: TGTGCCAGCAGTTTATTGTCACGTAATTCCTACGAGCAGTACTTC. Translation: CASSLLSRNSYEQYF.

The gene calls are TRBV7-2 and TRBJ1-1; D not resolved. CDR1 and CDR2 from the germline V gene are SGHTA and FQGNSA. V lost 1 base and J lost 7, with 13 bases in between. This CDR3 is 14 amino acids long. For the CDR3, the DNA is TGTGCCAGCAGCTTAGGAGGGCAGGACCGTGAAGCTTTCTTT. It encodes CASSLGGQDREAFF.

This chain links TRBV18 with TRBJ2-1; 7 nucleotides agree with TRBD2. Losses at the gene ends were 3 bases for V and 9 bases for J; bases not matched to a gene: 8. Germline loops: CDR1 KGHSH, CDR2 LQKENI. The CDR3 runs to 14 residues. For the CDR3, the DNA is TGTGCCAGCTCACCCCTTGGGGAGGGGTTTGAGCAGTTCTTC. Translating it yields CASSPLGEGFEQFF.

The CDR3 sequence: CASSEVLAYYEQYF. The CDR3 DNA reads as TGTGCCAGCAGTGAGGTCCTGGCTTACTACGAGCAGTACTTC. The rearrangement joins TRBV6-1 to TRBJ2-7; D remains unclear. CDR3 length: 14 residues. V was clipped by 3 bases and J by 3 bases, with 12 bases between them. Germline CDR1 MNHNS, CDR2 SASEGT.